This entry lists 17 T cell receptor beta chains sequenced from one sample in a study of T cell repertoires in cytomegalovirus infection. These receptors are not linked to any known antigen. Each CDR3 protein gets one entry after TCRdb re-called the reads with MiXCR. The sample carries over 250,000 distinct CDR3 sequences, 22% recorded once. The sample in question was cultured PBMCs, obtained from culture after CMV antigen stimulation. The receptor set was obtained from a human donor in good health (CMV status not recorded). Some clones in this sample may be carry-over from other donors' samples.

This clonotype has a count of ten or more. The chain has TRBV19 and TRBJ1-1; no clear D. Deletions cut 6 bases from V and 0 bases from J, with 8 bases between. CDR1 and CDR2 (germline): LNHDA, SQIVND (reference sequence). The CDR3 is 13 residues long. CDR3 DNA sequence: TGTGCCAGTAGAGTCAGTTTGAACACTGAAGCTTTCTTT. This codes for CASRVSLNTEAFF.

This clonotype was recorded many times. V gene TRBV7-2 combines with J gene TRBJ2-3; maybe TRBD1 (5 bases). V was trimmed by 4 bases and J by 5 bases, leaving 13 bases between them. The CDR3 sequence is 14 residues long. The germline V gene has CDR1 SGHTA and CDR2 FQGNSA. CDR3 sequence: CASSSAWGKDTQYF. The CDR3 DNA follows: TGTGCCAGCAGCTCAGCCTGGGGCAAAGATACGCAGTATTTT.

This clonotype was found a few times. This sequence joins TRBV12-3 or TRBV12-4 and TRBJ2-6; D not resolved. The CDR3 length is 15 residues. The V end lost 1 base, the J end lost 1 base, and 5 bases lay between the germline ends. The CDR3 DNA sequence: TGTGCCAGCAGTTTAGGGCAATCTGGGGCCAACGTCCTGACTTTC. Its translation is CASSLGQSGANVLTF.

The chain is built from TRBV9 and TRBJ1-6, with unresolved D. Germline V gene sequence: CDR1 SGDLS, CDR2 YYNGEE. The germline V and J ends were trimmed by 7 bases and 5 bases, with 19 bases remaining between them. CDR3 length: 16 residues. In DNA form, the CDR3 reads TGTGCCAGCTCACGAGGGAGGGTGTCCGATAATTCACCCCTCCACTTT. Its protein product is CASSRGRVSDNSPLHF.

This clonotype was detected ten times or more. This rearrangement joins TRBV7-9 to TRBJ1-5; D is ambiguous. Per germline, CDR1 SEHNR and CDR2 FQNEAQ (reference sequence). V was shortened by 1 base and J by 1 base, with 14 bases between the two germline ends. There are 17 residues in the CDR3. The CDR3 region has the DNA TGTGCCAGCAGCTTAGAGGTCGACGACCGAAGCAATCAGCCCCAGCATTTT. Translated, it gives CASSLEVDDRSNQPQHF.

As concerns this clonotype: A much more abundant neighbour one base away suggests this may be a read error. The rearrangement uses TRBV7-6 and TRBJ1-4; TRBD1 matches at 9 bases. This CDR3 has 15 amino acids. The germline V gene encodes CDR1 SGHVS and CDR2 FNYEAQ. CDR3 protein: CVSSPSGQGTEKLFF. In DNA, the CDR3 is TGTGTCAGCAGCCCGTCGGGACAGGGAACTGAAAAACTGTTTTTT.

This chain links TRBV12-5 with TRBJ2-1, with D perhaps assigned TRBD1 or TRBD2 (5 bases each). Germline V gene lookup returns CDR1 LGHNT and CDR2 FRNRAP. V was cut by 4 bases and J by 7 bases, with 14 bases left in between. CDR3 length: 14 residues. The CDR3 loop is CASGSLGGKNEQFF. As DNA, the CDR3 is TGTGCTAGTGGTTCCCTTGGGGGTAAGAATGAGCAGTTCTTC.

The genes are TRBV15 and TRBJ1-3; D call uncertain. V shed 0 bases and J shed 0 bases, with 9 bases lying between them. CDR3 length: 16 amino acids. The V gene's germline CDR1 is LNHNV and CDR2 YYDKDF (reference sequence). CDR3 DNA: TGTGCCACCAGCAGAGAGAGGACCATCTCTGGAAACACCATATATTTT. It specifies CATSRERTISGNTIYF.

This clonotype has only one observation. The genes are TRBV4-2 and TRBJ2-1; 7 nucleotides agree with TRBD2. The germline CDR1 and CDR2 sequences are LGHNA and YNFKEQ. The CDR3 loop spans 17 amino acids. V was pared by 4 bases and J by 0 bases, with 9 bases of the junction left unmatched. The CDR3: CASSPPKGLLSYNEQFF. CDR3 sequence (DNA): TGTGCCAGCAGCCCCCCCAAGGGACTACTCTCCTACAATGAGCAGTTCTTC.

V gene TRBV6-8 combines with J gene TRBJ2-3, with 12 bases aligning to TRBD2. From germline, CDR1 is MNHGY and CDR2 SAAAGT. The junction had 7 bases not matched to a gene; V was cut back by 6 bases and J by 3 bases. The CDR3 covers 16 residues. CDR3 sequence: CASRDNGTSGTDTQYF. As DNA, the CDR3 is TGTGCCAGCAGAGATAACGGGACTAGCGGGACAGATACGCAGTATTTT.

This clonotype was observed a few times. This sequence joins TRBV10-3 and TRBJ2-7; no clear D. Germline CDR1 reads ENHRY; CDR2 reads SYGVKD. The ends were cut back, 5 bases at V and 2 bases at J, with 16 bases in the middle. The CDR3 runs to 15 residues. The CDR3 DNA reads TGTGCCATCAGTCTGTATATAGGAGAAACCTACGAGCAGTACTTC. Translation: CAISLYIGETYEQYF.

The chain uses TRBV10-3 and TRBJ1-2; D may be TRBD1 (6 bases). Germline V gene data show CDR1 as ENHRY and CDR2 as SYGVKD. This CDR3 contains 15 residues. Trimming stripped 4 bases from V and 4 bases from J, with 16 bases between. The CDR3 sequence: CAISGNTGLGYGYTF. CDR3 coding DNA: TGTGCCATCAGTGGAAACACAGGGCTCGGCTATGGCTACACCTTC.

There are many counts of this clonotype. The gene calls are TRBV12-3 or TRBV12-4 and TRBJ2-7; D possibly uses TRBD1 or TRBD2 (6 bases each). This CDR3 contains 15 residues. V shed 5 bases and J shed 1 base, with 15 bases lying between them. CDR3 DNA sequence: TGTGCCAGCAGTAAAGGGAGGACAGTTTCCTACGAGCAGTACTTC. Protein: CASSKGRTVSYEQYF.

CDR3 nucleotide sequence: TGTGCCACCACCAGAGTAGGGGGCTGGCCTTCGAGCACAGATACGCAGTATTTT. Encoded protein: CATTRVGGWPSSTDTQYF. The J gene is TRBJ2-3, the V gene TRBV27; 7 bases fit TRBD1. This CDR3 spans 18 amino acids. With V trimmed by 10 bases and J by 0 bases, 19 bases remained unmatched. The germline CDR1 and CDR2 sequences are MNHEY and SMNVEV (reference sequence).

J is TRBJ1-1 and V is TRBV20-1; the D gene is possibly TRBD1 (5 bases). V was pared by 6 bases and J by 3 bases, with 20 bases between. The CDR3 has 15 amino acids. Germline V CDR1 and CDR2: DFQATT, SNEGSKA (reference sequence). The CDR3 reads CSAKPLGTGYTEAFF. CDR3 DNA: TGCAGTGCCAAGCCGCTTGGGACCGGATACACTGAAGCTTTCTTT.

V is TRBV4-1 and J is TRBJ1-1, with D unresolved. Trimming left V 1 base short and J 7 bases short, with 7 bases between. The CDR3 covers 12 residues. The germline gives CDR1 MGHRA, CDR2 YSYEKL. The DNA of the CDR3 is TGCGCCAGCAGCCAAGGAGCAGATGAAGCTTTCTTT. Its protein is CASSQGADEAFF.

This clonotype was seen many times. The chain recombines TRBV7-2 with TRBJ2-7; 7 nucleotides match TRBD2. Trimming cost V 8 bases and J 0 bases; bases outside gene matches: 7. CDR3 size: 14 residues. Germline V gene sequence: CDR1 SGHTA, CDR2 FQGNSA. The CDR3 nucleotides read TGTGCCAGCGGAGGCGGGGGTAGCTCCTACGAGCAGTACTTC. Protein: CASGGGGSSYEQYF.